Each of the 21 T cell receptor beta chains below was sequenced from the same sample in a study of blood T cell repertoires in COVID-19. Produced via immunoSEQ multiplex PCR; TCRdb's table is partial and in-frame only. Altogether around 30,000 clones are present, about 86% being singletons, with the ten largest covering 4.5% to 6.5%. Specimen: peripheral blood. The source of these receptors is an elderly woman with active or convalescent COVID-19.

The chain links TRBV24-1 to TRBJ2-2; 7 nucleotides match TRBD1. The CDR3 consists of 16 residues. After removal of 4 bases from V and 1 base from J, the junction contained 5 bases not matched to a gene. Germline V lookup: CDR1 KGHDR, CDR2 SFDVKD. As DNA, the CDR3 is TGTGCCACCAGTGACAACCGACAGGGGAACACCGGGGAGCTGTTTTTT. Encoded protein: CATSDNRQGNTGELFF.

This chain's CDR3 is CASSLDLVSGTYNEQFF. The CDR3 bases are TGTGCCAGCAGCTTAGATCTTGTTAGCGGGACCTACAATGAGCAGTTCTTC. This chain connects TRBV11-2 to TRBJ2-1, with 8 bases fitting TRBD2. The germline CDR1 and CDR2 sequences are SGHAT and FQNNGV. J was trimmed by 2 bases and V by 0 bases; bases with no gene match: 6. The CDR3 runs to 17 residues.

This clone has a handful of counts. The rearrangement joins TRBV12-3 or TRBV12-4 to TRBJ1-1; D remains unclear. V was shortened by 2 bases and J by 1 base, with 5 bases between the two germline ends. The CDR3 runs 13 residues. As DNA, the CDR3 is TGTGCCAGCAGTTTACTCAGGAACACTGAAGCTTTCTTT. Protein: CASSLLRNTEAFF.

The table lists this clone with a count of one. This rearrangement joins TRBV19 to TRBJ2-1; D perhaps matches TRBD1 (6 bases). Germline V gene lookup returns CDR1 LNHDA and CDR2 SQIVND (reference sequence). The CDR3 runs 14 residues. The V end was cut by 5 bases, the J end by 8 bases, with 16 bases between. The CDR3 DNA is TGTGCCAGTAGTTTACGACAGGCCAGGGATGAGCAGTTCTTC. Its translation is CASSLRQARDEQFF.

The rearrangement links TRBV11-3 to TRBJ1-2, with no clear D. Trimming stripped 5 bases from V and 3 bases from J, with 16 bases between. CDR1 is SGHNT, CDR2 YENEEA, per germline. The CDR3 spans 15 residues. The CDR3 DNA sequence: TGTGCCAGCAGCCCGCAGAGACTTCGGGACTATGGCTACACCTTC. Translating gives CASSPQRLRDYGYTF. The full variable domain, in which reference TRBV11-3 and TRBJ1-2 provide the parts outside the CDR3, is EAGVVQSPRYKIIEKKQPVAFWCNPISGHNTLYWYLQNLGQGPELLIRYENEEAVDDSQLPKDRFSAERLKGVDSTLKIQPAELGDSAVYLCASSPQRLRDYGYTFGSGTRLTVV.

The V call is TRBV3-1 (or the pseudogene TRBV3-2), the J call TRBJ2-5; D gene unclear. From germline, CDR1 is LGHDT and CDR2 YNNKEL (reference sequence). V dropped 0 bases and J dropped 0 bases, with 11 bases sitting between them. The length of the CDR3 is 16 residues. CDR3: CASSQERSRDQETQYF. In DNA form, the CDR3 reads TGTGCCAGCAGCCAAGAAAGATCTCGGGACCAAGAGACCCAGTACTTC.

The rearrangement uses TRBV28 and TRBJ2-3; 9 nucleotides line up with TRBD1. The CDR3 runs to 16 residues. With V trimmed by 8 bases and J by 4 bases, 13 bases remained unmatched. Per germline, CDR1 MDHEN and CDR2 SYDVKM. For the CDR3, the DNA is TGTGCCAGCGGCGATCCGGGACAGGGAAGGGCAGATACGCAGTATTTT. This gives the protein CASGDPGQGRADTQYF.

This chain joins TRBV27 and TRBJ1-5; a weak D match, TRBD1 (6 bases). V shed 4 bases and J shed 9 bases, with 10 bases lying between them. The CDR3 is made up of 12 amino acids. The germline V gene encodes CDR1 MNHEY and CDR2 SMNVEV (reference sequence). This CDR3 reads CASSSIGGPQHF. CDR3 nucleotide sequence: TGTGCCAGCAGTTCGATAGGGGGGCCCCAGCATTTT.

The genes are TRBV7-2 and TRBJ2-1; possible D gene TRBD1, 6 bases. V lost 2 bases and J 2 bases, leaving 13 bases between the germline ends. The CDR3 consists of 16 residues. CDR1 and CDR2 (germline): SGHTA, FQGNSA. Written as DNA, the CDR3 is TGTGCCAGCAGCTTATCTCGGACAGAGCCCTACAATGAGCAGTTCTTC. Translation gives CASSLSRTEPYNEQFF.

This clone was seen once. The chain links TRBV9 to TRBJ2-1, with 7 bases identical to TRBD2. The ends lost 0 bases at V and 0 bases at J; junction bases unmatched: 0. Germline lookup yields CDR1 SGDLS and CDR2 YYNGEE. The CDR3 runs to 15 residues. Here the CDR3 DNA reads TGTGCCAGCAGCGTAGGGGGGGGCTCCTACAATGAGCAGTTCTTC. Protein product: CASSVGGGSYNEQFF.

This clone appeared once. The rearrangement joins TRBV12-3 or TRBV12-4 to TRBJ2-2; D perhaps matches TRBD2 (5 bases). This CDR3 comprises 12 residues. V was shortened by 6 bases and J by 7 bases, with 9 bases between the two germline ends. The CDR3 DNA sequence: TGTGCCAGCAGATGGGGAGTCGGGGAGCTGTTTTTT. As protein: CASRWGVGELFF.

The V gene is TRBV6-5, the J gene TRBJ1-6, with D perhaps matching TRBD1 (6 bases). The germline CDR1 and CDR2 sequences are MNHEY and SVGAGI. The CDR3 runs to 15 residues. V was shortened by 0 bases and J by 7 bases, with 10 bases between the two germline ends. The CDR3 loop reads CASSYSRTGNSPLHF. CDR3 nucleotide sequence: TGTGCCAGCAGTTACTCTCGAACAGGGAATTCACCCCTCCACTTT.

The chain joins TRBV11-2 to TRBJ1-4; D perhaps matches TRBD1 (5 bases). Trimming took off 5 bases at V and 7 bases at J, with 20 bases between the two ends. CDR1 SGHAT and CDR2 FQNNGV come from the germline V gene. The CDR3 is made up of 16 amino acids. The CDR3 DNA is TGTGCCAGCAGCACCCGGGACCCTCGGGAGCGTGAAAAACTGTTTTTT. Its protein product is CASSTRDPREREKLFF.

The CDR3 DNA is TGTGCCAGCAGCCAAGCCCCTCGAGGAGCTTTCTTT. This translates into CASSQAPRGAFF. This chain joins TRBV3-1 (or the pseudogene TRBV3-2) and TRBJ1-1; no definite D call. V was trimmed by 1 base and J by 10 bases, leaving 10 bases between them. The length of the CDR3 is 12 residues. Germline-derived CDR1 and CDR2 are LGHDT and YNNKEL (reference sequence).

The J gene is TRBJ1-5, the V gene TRBV10-3, with a possible D match to TRBD1 (6 bases). Germline V gene sequence: CDR1 ENHRY, CDR2 SYGVKD. The CDR3 totals 14 residues. The V gene lost 5 bases and the J gene lost 7 bases, with 15 bases spanning the gap. The CDR3 sequence is CAISRGGAGQPQHF. In DNA form, the CDR3 reads TGTGCCATCAGTCGGGGGGGCGCGGGGCAGCCCCAGCATTTT.

The V call is TRBV6-5, the J call TRBJ1-2, with TRBD1 matching 9 bases. V lost 6 bases, J lost 7 bases, and 9 bases stayed unmatched. The CDR3 length is 14 residues. Looked up from germline, CDR1 is MNHEY and CDR2 is SVGAGI. The CDR3 region has the DNA TGTGCCAGCAGGCGACAGGGGGGAAACGGTGGCTACACCTTC. It is translated as CASRRQGGNGGYTF.

The chain carries TRBV2 and TRBJ2-7; D is possibly TRBD2 (5 bases). This CDR3 contains 13 residues. The germline CDR1 and CDR2 sequences are SNHLY and FYNNEI. Between the trimmed V and J ends, which lost 2 bases and 6 bases, there was a span of 11 bases. CDR3 amino acids: CASSELWEREQYF. CDR3 nucleotide sequence: TGTGCCAGCAGTGAACTGTGGGAGCGCGAGCAGTACTTC.

This chain connects TRBV6-1 to TRBJ2-3; D perhaps matches TRBD1 (5 bases). V was trimmed by 0 bases and J by 3 bases, leaving 13 bases between them. Germline V gives CDR1 MNHNS, CDR2 SASEGT. CDR3 length equals 16 residues. The CDR3 region has the DNA TGTGCCAGCAGTGAAGCGCTCGGGCAGGGAACAGATACGCAGTATTTT. Residues: CASSEALGQGTDTQYF.

V is TRBV3-1 (or the pseudogene TRBV3-2) and J is TRBJ2-7, with 8 positions matching TRBD2. V lost 0 bases to trimming and J lost 0 bases; unmatched junction nucleotides: 7. Germline V gene sequence: CDR1 LGHDT, CDR2 YNNKEL (reference sequence). CDR3 length: 17 amino acids. The CDR3 spells CASSQDISGGPSYEQYF. In DNA, the CDR3 is TGTGCCAGCAGCCAAGATATAAGCGGGGGTCCCTCCTACGAGCAGTACTTC.

V gene TRBV4-1 combines with J gene TRBJ2-4; TRBD1 aligns across 7 bases. Germline CDR1 reads MGHRA; CDR2 reads YSYEKL. The CDR3 runs 16 residues. The ends lost 4 bases at V and 9 bases at J; junction bases unmatched: 15. CDR3: CASSPPEGALVGIQYF. In nucleotides, the CDR3 is TGCGCCAGCAGCCCCCCTGAGGGGGCGCTTGTCGGCATTCAGTACTTC.

J is TRBJ2-7 and V is TRBV19; TRBD2 matches at 10 bases. The CDR3 covers 17 residues. Germline values: CDR1 LNHDA, CDR2 SQIVND (reference sequence). The trim removed 1 base at V and 0 bases at J, leaving 6 bases unmatched. CDR3 region: CASSIGTSGDSSYEQYF. CDR3 nucleotide sequence: TGTGCCAGTAGTATAGGGACTAGCGGAGACAGCTCCTACGAGCAGTACTTC.